This is a list of T cell receptor beta chains from one sample in a study of Ad26.COV2.S vaccination and SARS-CoV-2 variants. This table comes from immunoSEQ multiplex PCR, and its TCRdb copy is limited to in-frame clones, with some not included. The table records hundreds of thousands of clones, 85% to 90% of them present only once. Sequencing was performed on peripheral blood, taken in a trial of Ad26.COV2.S vaccine versus placebo. The origin of the receptors is a person between 18 and 59 years old who received the Ad26.COV2.S COVID-19 vaccine or a placebo. CDR3s include the opening cysteine and the closing phenylalanine or tryptophan. A D gene is named only where the DNA matches it firmly.

TRBJ1-2 | TRBV5-5 | . | CASSLIVGTGNYGYTF
TRBJ2-7 | TRBV19 | TRBD2 | CASSIGGLGGYEQYF
TRBJ1-5 | TRBV4-2 | . | CASSQDGVPNQPQHF
TRBJ2-7 | TRBV7-2 | TRBD1 | CASSPRTGDYEQYF
TRBJ2-7 | TRBV6-5 | . | CASSYRSRGYEQYF
TRBJ2-7 | TRBV10-2 | . | CASSETRWHEQYF
TRBJ1-2 | TRBV6-1 | TRBD1 | CASSEARGLDGYTF
TRBJ2-1 | TRBV14 | . | CASSQDFGFF
TRBJ2-7 | TRBV3-1/TRBV3-2 | . | CASSQESPYEQYF
TRBJ2-3 | TRBV7-2 | . | CASSFTLTPGQGTDTQYF
TRBJ2-7 | TRBV29-1 | TRBD2 | CSVGGTVSGRDGYEQYF
TRBJ2-5 | TRBV9 | TRBD1 | CASSSWTGGETQYF
TRBJ2-2 | TRBV21-1 | . | CASKESGPEGELFF
TRBJ2-7 | TRBV19 | . | CASGPGTSDEQYF
TRBJ2-3 | TRBV19 | . | CASSIRAPRGSTDTQYF
TRBJ2-2 | TRBV29-1 | TRBD1 | CSVDGTGRTGELFF
TRBJ2-5 | TRBV30 | . | CAWSESGHGTQYF
TRBJ2-7 | TRBV18 | . | CASSPSSKHSYEQYF
TRBJ1-5 | TRBV27 | . | CASSLDRLSNQPQHF
TRBJ2-3 | TRBV5-4 | TRBD2 | CASRPGLAGGADTQYF
TRBJ2-3 | TRBV27 | TRBD2 | CASSFWGRAGGTDTQYF
TRBJ1-5 | TRBV28 | . | CASTQTQQDQPQHF
TRBJ2-2 | TRBV28 | TRBD2 | CASSPSGRADTGELFF
TRBJ1-2 | TRBV7-2 | . | CASSFARGEGNYGYTF
TRBJ2-1 | TRBV5-1 | TRBD2 | CASSLDEAGGPNEQFF
TRBJ1-2 | TRBV4-1 | . | CASSQIPSATDGYTF
TRBJ2-1 | TRBV9 | TRBD1 | CASSVALGQGFNEQFF
TRBJ2-7 | TRBV29-1 | . | CSCKQGGANEQYF
TRBJ1-4 | TRBV28 | . | CASSLFQDEKLFF
TRBJ1-2 | TRBV5-6 | TRBD1 | CASNLQGGLGYGYTF
TRBJ1-1 | TRBV2 | . | CASSELLAKPRGNTEAFF
TRBJ2-2 | TRBV5-1 | . | CASLKGPGGELFF
TRBJ1-3 | TRBV5-4 | . | CASSGLGNTIYF
TRBJ1-2 | TRBV29-1 | TRBD1 | CSVEEVTTGGYGYTF
TRBJ2-2 | TRBV11-3 | . | CATSPDRNTGELFF
TRBJ1-3 | TRBV19 | TRBD1 | CASSLTGNGNTIYF
TRBJ1-6 | TRBV6-6 | . | CASSPLRISSYNSPLHF
TRBJ2-1 | TRBV7-2 | TRBD2 | CASSFSGAGYNEQFF
TRBJ1-4 | TRBV19 | . | CASINTGTDNEKLFF
TRBJ1-3 | TRBV3-1/TRBV3-2 | TRBD1 | CASSHTGGSGNTIYF
TRBJ1-1 | TRBV9 | . | CASSSSTLTNTEAFF
TRBJ2-4 | TRBV28 | TRBD2 | CASSLWVSGTSRLAKNIQYF
TRBJ2-5 | TRBV3-1/TRBV3-2 | TRBD1 | CASSKRSTGGGETQYF
TRBJ2-1 | TRBV5-1 | TRBD1 | CASSLASTGVYNEQFF
TRBJ2-1 | TRBV7-2 | TRBD2 | CASSLTSGGEVEQFF
TRBJ1-6 | TRBV16 | TRBD1 | CASSPHPGQTFFTLHF
TRBJ1-5 | TRBV24-1 | TRBD1 | CATSPGQGAGNQPQHF
TRBJ1-5 | TRBV7-6 | . | CASSLSGGGQPQHF
TRBJ1-5 | TRBV19 | . | CASSLSGVQPQHF
TRBJ2-7 | TRBV19 | TRBD2 | CASSPLAGSYEQYF
TRBJ2-1 | TRBV21-1 | . | CASSKLGHRRTCSYNEQFF
TRBJ1-2 | TRBV18 | . | CASSPFDEVYGYTF
TRBJ2-2 | TRBV5-1 | . | CASSWDVNTGELFF